These 19 T cell receptor beta chains were sequenced from one sample in a study of blood T cell repertoires in COVID-19. Assay used: immunoSEQ multiplex PCR; TCRdb lists only in-frame clones, some missing. Here the sample spans about 170,000 clones, roughly 85% being singletons. Specimen: PBMCs or T cells enriched from blood (not recorded which). The source is a woman aged 50 to 65 who had recovered from COVID-19.

The V and J genes are TRBV3-1 (or the pseudogene TRBV3-2) and TRBJ1-6; D is perhaps TRBD1 (6 bases). Germline V CDR1 and CDR2: LGHDT, YNNKEL (reference sequence). The CDR3 totals 15 residues. Trimming shortened V by 0 bases and J by 11 bases, and 14 bases separated the two germline ends. CDR3 DNA sequence: TGTGCCAGCAGCCAAGACTCGACAGGTTCCGCACCCCTCCACTTT. Translating it yields CASSQDSTGSAPLHF.

The gene calls are TRBV11-2 and TRBJ2-3; 9 bases match TRBD2. The CDR3 spans 16 residues. CDR1 is SGHAT, CDR2 FQNNGV, per germline. The junction had 3 bases not matched to a gene; V was cut back by 1 base and J by 1 base. CDR3 residues: CASSLGASGGTDTQYF. In DNA form, the CDR3 reads TGTGCCAGCAGCTTAGGGGCTAGCGGGGGCACAGATACGCAGTATTTT.

This chain joins TRBV7-9 and TRBJ2-5; 9 bases align to TRBD2. Trimming cost V 11 bases and J 1 base; bases outside gene matches: 5. In germline, CDR1 is SEHNR, CDR2 FQNEAQ (reference sequence). There are 13 residues in the CDR3. The CDR3 DNA reads as TGTGCCGAACAAGCGGGGGGCCAAGAGACCCAGTACTTC. Protein: CAEQAGGQETQYF.

V gene TRBV6-5 combines with J gene TRBJ2-1; TRBD1 matches at 10 bases. Per the germline V gene, CDR1 is MNHEY and CDR2 is SVGAGI. Trimming removed 4 bases from V and 4 bases from J; junction bases left unmatched: 4. The CDR3 is 15 residues long. CDR3 nucleotides: TGTGCCAGCAGTTCCGGGACAGGGGTGTACAATGAGCAGTTCTTC. Protein product: CASSSGTGVYNEQFF.

The genes are TRBV10-3 and TRBJ1-5, with D possibly being TRBD1 (5 bases). The V end was cut by 3 bases, the J end by 8 bases, with 11 bases between. CDR3 length equals 13 residues. Germline assignment: CDR1 ENHRY and CDR2 SYGVKD. In DNA form, the CDR3 reads TGTGCCATCAGTGATCAGGGAGGTAAGCCCCAGCATTTT. This translates into CAISDQGGKPQHF.

V usage is TRBV9 and J usage is TRBJ1-1; TRBD1 matches 7 bases. This CDR3 spans 13 amino acids. Germline assignment: CDR1 SGDLS and CDR2 YYNGEE. J gave up 11 bases and V 2 bases, and 9 bases lay outside the gene matches. CDR3 protein: CASSVISGQEAFF. The CDR3 nucleotides are TGTGCCAGCAGCGTCATCTCCGGACAGGAGGCTTTCTTT.

This chain joins TRBV12-5 and TRBJ2-1; D is possibly TRBD1 (8 bases). CDR1 and CDR2 from the germline V gene are LGHNT and FRNRAP. The CDR3 contains 15 residues. V was shortened by 0 bases and J by 7 bases, with 13 bases between the two germline ends. The CDR3 protein is CASGLVTQGGNEQFF. CDR3 coding DNA: TGTGCTAGTGGTTTGGTAACACAGGGGGGGAATGAGCAGTTCTTC.

The chain joins TRBV29-1 to TRBJ2-7, with 8 nucleotides matching TRBD1. Unmatched junction bases numbered 4, after V lost 5 bases and J lost 7 bases. This CDR3 comprises 11 residues. Per germline, CDR1 SQVTM and CDR2 ANQGSEA. In DNA form, the CDR3 reads TGCAGCGTTTCACAGGGGGTAGAGCAGTACGTC. Translated: CSVSQGVEQYV.

The chain has TRBV5-4 and TRBJ2-7; perhaps TRBD2 as D (6 bases). Trimming left V 0 bases short and J 4 bases short, with 11 bases between. The CDR3 is 14 residues long. Per the germline V gene, CDR1 is SGHNT and CDR2 is YYREEE (reference sequence). The CDR3: CASSLGGAAYEQYV. CDR3 coding DNA: TGTGCCAGCAGCTTGGGCGGGGCTGCGTACGAGCAGTACGTC.

The CDR3 sequence: CASSITGNGYTF. CDR3 in DNA: TGTGCCAGCAGCATTACGGGGAATGGCTACACCTTC. The chain links TRBV12-3 or TRBV12-4 to TRBJ1-2; D gene uncertain. The CDR3 runs to 12 residues. V lost 6 bases, J lost 6 bases, and 11 bases lay in between.

This clone has just one count. The gene calls are TRBV7-9 and TRBJ2-5; D remains ambiguous. This CDR3 is built from 12 residues. Trimming stripped 7 bases from V and 1 base from J, with 7 bases between. The germline gives CDR1 SEHNR, CDR2 FQNEAQ (reference sequence). CDR3 residues: CASTASQETQYF. The CDR3 nucleotides are TGTGCCAGCACAGCGAGCCAAGAGACCCAGTACTTC.

This clone was observed a single time. The V gene is TRBV18, the J gene TRBJ1-5; D is possibly TRBD1 (5 bases). This CDR3 is 15 amino acids long. Germline-derived CDR1 and CDR2 are KGHSH and LQKENI. Trimming shortened V by 3 bases and J by 4 bases, and 13 bases separated the two germline ends. This chain's CDR3 is CASSPLTAKNQPQHF. The CDR3 DNA is TGTGCCAGCTCACCCTTGACAGCCAAGAATCAGCCCCAGCATTTT.

Here the CDR3 reads CATSDTTRGADTQYF. The CDR3 DNA reads as TGTGCCACCAGTGACACGACAAGGGGCGCAGATACGCAGTATTTT. The chain links TRBV24-1 to TRBJ2-3, with D maybe TRBD1 (5 bases). The CDR3 is 15 residues long. Germline V lookup: CDR1 KGHDR, CDR2 SFDVKD. V was pared by 4 bases and J by 4 bases, with 14 bases between.

This clone occurred once. This chain links TRBV14 with TRBJ2-1, with 7 bases matching TRBD2. Per the germline V gene, CDR1 is SGHDN and CDR2 is FVKESK. The ends lost 7 bases at V and 3 bases at J; junction bases unmatched: 6. The CDR3 length is 14 residues. The CDR3: CASNAGDLYNEQFF. The CDR3 DNA reads as TGTGCCAGCAATGCGGGGGATCTCTACAATGAGCAGTTCTTC.

The rearrangement links TRBV30 to TRBJ1-4; a weak D match, TRBD1 (5 bases). CDR3 length: 16 residues. V lost 1 base to trimming and J lost 8 bases, with 20 bases between them. CDR1 GTSNPN and CDR2 SVGIG come from the germline V gene (reference sequence). The CDR3 coding sequence is TGTGCCTGGAGTGCCCCTCAGGCAGGGTATTGGGAAAAACTGTTTTTT. Translation: CAWSAPQAGYWEKLFF.

A word on this clone: This same CDR3 is encoded by further DNA sequences in the sample. V gene TRBV9 combines with J gene TRBJ1-6; D possibly corresponds to TRBD1 (5 bases). Germline values: CDR1 SGDLS, CDR2 YYNGEE. The V and J ends lost 0 bases and 5 bases respectively, with 6 bases between them. The CDR3 length is 14 residues. The CDR3 nucleotides are TGTGCCAGCAGCGTAGGCAGGGATAATTCACCCCTCCACTTT. This encodes CASSVGRDNSPLHF.

The chain has TRBV19 and TRBJ1-6; TRBD1 aligns across 11 bases. From germline, CDR1 is LNHDA and CDR2 SQIVND (reference sequence). The length of the CDR3 is 16 residues. V trimming: 3 bases; J trimming: 9 bases; junction bases outside the gene matches: 7. The CDR3 nucleotides read TGTGCCAGTAGTATTGGGGGGGACAGGGGGATTTCACCCCTCCACTTT. This translates into CASSIGGDRGISPLHF.

This sequence joins TRBV25-1 and TRBJ1-1, with TRBD1 identical over 9 bases. This CDR3 contains 14 residues. CDR1 and CDR2 from the germline V gene are MGHDK and SYGVNS. J was trimmed by 6 bases and V by 5 bases; bases with no gene match: 7. For the CDR3, the DNA is TGTGCCAGCAGTCGAACAGGGGGCGCGTCTGAAGCTTTCTTT. Translated, it gives CASSRTGGASEAFF.

The V call is TRBV7-2, the J call TRBJ1-5, with D uncertain. Trimming shortened V by 1 base and J by 10 bases, and 20 bases separated the two germline ends. CDR1 and CDR2 (germline): SGHTA, FQGNSA. The CDR3 loop spans 16 amino acids. In DNA form, the CDR3 reads TGTGCCAGCAGCTTAGATTCGCGGGTCACCGCGGATCCCCAGCATTTT. Its translation is CASSLDSRVTADPQHF.